The source of this T cell receptor (beta chain) is a study of tumor and adjacent non-tumor tissue in lung cancer (dated by TCRdb to 2016 to 2019). Regarding the study in general: Of the cohort, 11 to 12 patients had adenocarcinoma, 2 had squamous cell carcinoma and 1 had small cell lung cancer. For each patient, one tumor sample and one normal lung sample were taken, giving around 31 paired specimens that underwent TCRbeta CDR3 sequencing. A total of 95 million to 150 million productive TCRbeta reads were generated by sequencing, corresponding to an average of roughly 4 million reads per sample. Among the approximately 15 patients, ages ranged from about 31 to 80 years, 10 were men and 5 were women, and disease was TNM stage I to III. Bulk TCRbeta repertoires were compared between lung tumor tissue and matched distant non-tumor lung tissue obtained from 15 lung cancer patients. On the study overall, not on this receptor specifically: Tumor tissue showed significantly higher TCR diversity (inverse Simpson) than normal lung tissue, at around 450 vs 150 (P = 0.0075, Mann-Whitney U test). Significantly higher TCR diversity was found in younger patients, and higher tumor TCR diversity was associated with shorter overall and disease-free survival. With only about 16 patients in the cohort, the authors noted that larger samples and more detailed clinical data are needed. Because peripheral blood was not sequenced, the blood TCRbeta repertoires of the lung cancer patients in the study went unexamined. The top 100 clones accounted for a significantly larger cumulative portion of the repertoire in normal lung than in tumor tissue. Neither the sequencing platform nor unique molecular identifiers are named or mentioned anywhere in the methods.

Notes on this clonotype: No cognate antigen has been identified for it. This CDR3 is missing its conserved last phenylalanine or tryptophan, likely due to a read error. It is unclear where the CDR3 begins or ends on the DNA, so no DNA is shown, and the CDR3 is as TCRdb lists it.

The method behind the library was multiplex PCR. The data were produced on an Illumina HiSeq 2500. TCRbeta libraries were constructed through three rounds of nested PCR with primers (Table S4) according to protocols modified from ARM-PCR. Before sequencing, PCR products of 200-500 bp were cut from the gel and purified using the QIAquick gel extraction kit. In the original analysis: Reads were cleaned using Trimmomatic, were merged into complete CDR3 sequences using FLASH, and were assigned to V(D)J germline segments using MiTCR. VDJtools was used to compute clonal diversity as the inverse Simpson's index. In-frame sequences without a premature stop codon were defined as productive reads. TCRdb reran the public reads through fastp at Q25 and MiXCR, keeping productive beta chains. All rows with the same CDR3 protein become a single entry with the most common DNA and genes. The V and J calls were determined by TCRdb, not by the authors. The sample yields under 100,000 distinct CDR3 sequences; less than 75% were counted once. The ten most abundant clones make up over 10% of the sample.

CDR1 and CDR2 are drawn from the germline V gene: LGHNA, YNFKEQ. The CDR3 adds up to 13 amino acids, both ends counted. RNA was isolated from bulk unsorted tissue, and RNA quality was assessed with a NanoDrop ND-1000 and an Agilent 2100. All donors had newly diagnosed lung cancer, had not received prior chemotherapy, and were admitted for thoracic surgery in China between August and November 2014. Patients with previous radiotherapy or chemotherapy, or with another concurrent cancer, were excluded from the study. Surgical tissue pieces of about 1-2.1 cm3 were preserved in RNAlater solution and stored at -80 °C until use.

Sequenced sample: lung tumor tissue. This sequence uses TRBV4-2 and TRBJ2-1; the table's D call TRBD2 went unverified against the DNA. The sequence was obtained from a woman aged 70-85 years with non-small cell lung cancer. CDR3 sequence: CASSLSGPNEQSL.